One T cell receptor beta chain is described in this entry. These data come from a study of blood T cell repertoires in COVID-19. The overall study: The United States, Italy and Spain supplied acute and convalescent COVID-19 samples. From T cells, B-cell-depleted T cells, or PBMCs came the material, which was cDNA or gDNA.

Source study methods: Estimation of nucleated cell counts relied on the amplification of reference gene primers. Here immunoSEQ multiplex PCR was the method, and the copy in TCRdb shows in-frame clones only, minus some. V, J and clone size are taken as reported in that table, and D and trimming were inferred from the DNA itself. The repertoire includes around 270,000 clones, 70% to 90% of them detected once, and roughly 2% sits in the top ten. Trimming took off 2 bases at V and 6 bases at J, with 8 bases between the two ends. This CDR3 has 13 amino acids. This clonotype was obtained from a man aged 25-45 years with active or convalescent COVID-19. Sequences were obtained from peripheral blood. The rearrangement uses TRBV23-1 and TRBJ2-1; D not certain. TRBV23-1 is flagged as an ORF with uncertain function. The CDR3 here is CASSQRSGNEQFF. CDR3 nucleotides: TGCGCCAGCAGTCAAAGGAGTGGCAATGAGCAGTTCTTC.